This T cell receptor (beta chain) emerged from a study of T cell responses to AZD1222 COVID-19 vaccine. Findings and caveats of the study: Vaccine-associated CD4 TCRs ranged over spike, dominating at 160-218 and 743-854. Without day 14 samples, only post-peak T cell repertoires were studied. Spike-specific TCR breadth rose after two AZD1222 doses, and depth rose as well. Donors were largely white British and mainly female; clonal diversity was possibly underestimated.

This clone was counted a few times. Its matching antigen is unknown. The assay was immunoSEQ multiplex PCR, and TCRdb's table has in-frame clones only and misses some. The table has about 120,000 clones, about 91% seen once; the top ten hold around 1.6%. The sample in question was peripheral blood, obtained 28 days after the second AZD1222 dose. This TCR was recovered from an adult who received the AZD1222 COVID-19 vaccine.

The CDR3 DNA reads TGTGCCAGCAGTTACATGGAGACCCAGTACTTC. Protein sequence: CASSYMETQYF. The V call is TRBV6-2 or TRBV6-3, the J call TRBJ2-5; D unresolved. The CDR3 consists of 11 residues. Trimming took off 2 bases at V and 5 bases at J, with 3 bases between the two ends. The germline gives CDR1 MNHEY, CDR2 SVGEGT.